This TCR beta chain was identified during a study of T cells after yellow fever vaccination (dated by TCRdb to the late 2010s). Notes on the research overall: Libraries from fractions with low cell numbers were prepared with the SMART-Seq v4 Ultra Low Input RNA kit. To follow T-cell clones before and after both primary and booster YFV17D yellow fever vaccination, bulk TCR alpha and beta repertoires underwent longitudinal sequencing. Two healthy male donors, one aged 18 to 30 and one aged 30 to 40 years, were included in the cohort. Blood was drawn at multiple timepoints before and after primary and secondary immunization, with bulk PBMC replicates and cell subsets isolated.

In light of the paper, this sample's treatment or condition label describes: live attenuated yellow fever vaccine strain. At every blood-draw timepoint, two biological replicates of bulk PBMCs were collected. PBMCs were isolated from peripheral blood using a standard Ficoll-Paque protocol. TriZol was used to extract RNA from bulk PBMCs, from CD4 and CD8 fractions, and from dextramer-positive and dextramer-negative fractions. The study at large found these results: Because only two donors were included in the study, the extent to which the findings can be generalized is limited. The secondary T-cell response was weaker than the primary response but faster, peaking on day 5 instead of day 15. FACS-sorted repertoires could contain abundant contaminating clonotypes from the bulk population, so computational filtering was required. A small fraction of clonotypes showed up in both the CD4 and CD8 compartments, probably as a result of convergent recombination. After the booster, most of the clones that had expanded following primary vaccination were detected again (just under 97% of CD4 and around 90% of CD8), which suggests that memory was broadly maintained.

Concerning this clonotype: Its antigen specificity is not known. No much larger clone exists at a distance of one base, and base qualities are not known.

TCR cDNA was synthesized by 5'RACE template switching, through which a universal primer site and unique molecular identifiers were introduced. cDNA synthesis was primed from both the TCR alpha and TCR beta constant segments. Library amplification involved two PCR steps, and the second step added sample barcodes and sequencing adapters. Sequencing of libraries was done on Illumina HiSeq 2500 (2x100 bp) or NovaSeq (2x150 bp). In the paper's pipeline: Reads were demultiplexed and collapsed into UMI consensus sequences with MIGEC, and V(D)J alignment was performed with MiXCR. Clonotypes responding to the vaccine were identified with edgeR on replicate PBMC samples, with the criteria of FDR below 0.01 and a log2 fold change above 5 up to day 15. Each bulk clonotype was labeled CD4 or CD8 based on which sequenced repertoire, CD4 or CD8, contained the clonotype at higher abundance. TCRdb redid the processing of the public reads, applying fastp at Q25 and MiXCR, and retained in-frame beta chains. Each CDR3 protein gets just one entry, which takes the most common genes and DNA from the rows behind it. What appears here as the V and J calls and clone size reflects TCRdb's work, not the paper's. The sample data list approximately 550,000 distinct CDR3 sequences, and about a fifth of these were observed just once. The ten most abundant clones make up 13% to 15% of the sample.

Via the germline V gene, CDR1 is LGHNA and CDR2 YSLEER. V lost 0 bases and J lost 6 bases; the stretch between them is 6 bases long. From the cysteine up to the phenylalanine, the CDR3 has a length of 13 residues. Of the read, only the CDR3 DNA is kept; its 39 bases are in frame from base 1. Sequencing was performed on PBMCs, taken 15 days after the yellow fever booster vaccination. This receptor was identified in a young man who received the YFV17D yellow fever vaccine. This sequence uses TRBV4-3 and TRBJ2-1, with TRBD1 as a weak D call on 6 bases. The CDR3 corresponds to CASSQEQGNEQFF. The DNA sequence is TGCGCCAGCAGCCAAGAACAGGGCAATGAGCAGTTCTTC.